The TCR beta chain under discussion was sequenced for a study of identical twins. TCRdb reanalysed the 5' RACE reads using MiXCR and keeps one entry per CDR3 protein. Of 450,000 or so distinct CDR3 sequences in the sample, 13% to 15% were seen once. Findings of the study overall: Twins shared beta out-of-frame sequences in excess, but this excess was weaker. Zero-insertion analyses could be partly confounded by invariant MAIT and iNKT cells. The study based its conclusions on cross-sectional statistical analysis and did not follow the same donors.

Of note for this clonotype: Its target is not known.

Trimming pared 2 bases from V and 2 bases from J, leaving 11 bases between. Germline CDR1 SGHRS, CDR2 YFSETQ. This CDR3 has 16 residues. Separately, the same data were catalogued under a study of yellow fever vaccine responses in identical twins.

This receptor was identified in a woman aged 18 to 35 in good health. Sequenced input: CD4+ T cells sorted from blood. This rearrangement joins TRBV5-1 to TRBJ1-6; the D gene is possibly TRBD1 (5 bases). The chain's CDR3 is CASSLTGDTYNSPLHF. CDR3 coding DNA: TGCGCCAGCAGCTTAACAGGCGATACCTATAATTCACCCCTCCACTTT. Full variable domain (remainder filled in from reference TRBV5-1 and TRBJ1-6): KAGVTQTPRYLIKTRGQQVTLSCSPISGHRSVSWYQQTPGQGLQFLFEYFSETQRNKGNFPGRFSGRQFSNSRSEMNVSTLELGDSALYLCASSLTGDTYNSPLHFGNGTRLTVT.